Listed below are T cell receptor beta chains from one sample, sequenced in a study of T-cell reconstitution after alpha-beta-depleted transplantation in children. Each CDR3 protein gets one entry after TCRdb re-called the PCR reads with MiXCR. The table includes around 200,000 distinct CDR3 sequences, around 8.4% detected once. Sequencing used PBMCs, mostly from graft donor cells, obtained 360 days after TCRalphabeta/CD19-depleted stem cell transplant. These receptors were obtained from a male patient aged 2-15 years who had a stem cell transplant for acute myeloid leukemia, so the T cells may come from the graft donor. Both conserved end residues are part of each CDR3. The order of the fields is J gene, D gene, V gene, CDR3 length, clone size, CDR3 protein, CDR3 DNA. A D gene is named only where the DNA matches it firmly. Clone size appears in some rows only: once, few, many, or a class for an expanded clone.

TRBJ2-1 - TRBV6-1 11 - CASSEGQGQFF TGTGCCAGCAGTGAAGGTCAGGGCCAGTTCTTC
TRBJ2-1 TRBD2 TRBV20-1 14 many CSASLAGGYNEQFF TGCAGTGCTAGTCTGGCGGGGGGTTACAATGAGCAGTTCTTC
TRBJ2-2 - TRBV7-3 15 - CSSSSGLANTGELFF TGTTCCAGCAGCTCGGGACTCGCGAACACCGGGGAGCTGTTTTTT
TRBJ2-2 - TRBV18 15 few CASSPYRINTGELFF TGTGCCAGCTCACCATATAGGATCAACACCGGGGAGCTGTTTTTT
TRBJ2-4 - TRBV5-1 13 - CASSRQLKNIQYF TGCGCCAGCAGCCGACAGTTAAAAAACATTCAGTACTTC
TRBJ2-1 TRBD2 TRBV20-1 18 few CSARGGMAGGISYNEQFF TGCAGTGCTAGAGGGGGGATGGCGGGAGGGATCTCCTACAATGAGCAGTTCTTC
TRBJ2-3 TRBD2 TRBV29-1 15 many CSVVGAGGRTDTQYF TGCAGCGTGGTCGGAGCGGGAGGTCGCACAGATACGCAGTATTTT
TRBJ1-3 - TRBV20-1 11 many CSARAGSLIYF TGCAGTGCTAGAGCAGGGTCTCTAATATATTTT
TRBJ2-7 - TRBV7-9 11 many CASSSYYEQYF TGTGCCAGCAGCTCCTATTACGAGCAGTACTTC
TRBJ2-1 - TRBV5-1 17 - CASSFSLVGASYNEQFF TGCGCCAGCAGCTTTTCACTAGTAGGGGCCTCCTACAATGAGCAGTTCTTC
TRBJ2-3 - TRBV5-6 12 - CASSPRHYTQYF TGTGCCAGCAGCCCCAGACATTATACGCAGTATTTT
TRBJ2-1 TRBD1 TRBV3-1 17 few CASSQARDRGPYNEQFF TGTGCCAGCAGCCAGGCCAGGGACAGGGGGCCCTACAATGAGCAGTTCTTC
TRBJ1-2 - TRBV4-2 14 many CASSQVIGEKGYTF TGTGCCAGCAGCCAGGTAATCGGCGAAAAGGGCTACACCTTC
TRBJ2-3 - TRBV7-2 15 few CASSHYDRLTDTQYF TGTGCCAGCAGCCATTACGACAGGCTCACAGATACGCAGTATTTT
TRBJ1-4 - TRBV29-1 13 - CSAYRATNEKLFF TGCAGCGCATACAGGGCAACTAATGAAAAACTGTTTTTT
TRBJ2-1 TRBD2 TRBV5-6 14 many CASSLAGGLYEQFF TGTGCCAGCAGCTTGGCGGGGGGGCTGTATGAGCAGTTCTTC
TRBJ1-2 TRBD1 TRBV5-1 15 few CASSFRTGPIYGYTF TGCGCCAGCAGCTTCCGGACAGGGCCGATCTATGGCTACACCTTC
TRBJ2-5 - TRBV20-1 13 - CSAILSVQETQYF TGCAGTGCTATCCTGTCCGTGCAAGAGACCCAGTACTTC
TRBJ2-5 - TRBV5-1 13 many CASSLARWETQYF TGCGCCAGCAGTTTAGCACGGTGGGAGACCCAGTACTTC
TRBJ2-7 TRBD2 TRBV12-3/TRBV12-4 16 few CASRSQREGQFNEQYF TGTGCCAGCAGATCCCAGCGGGAGGGCCAATTCAACGAGCAGTACTTC
TRBJ1-4 - TRBV5-6 13 few CASSLEQNEKLFF TGTGCCAGCAGCTTGGAACAGAATGAAAAACTGTTTTTT
TRBJ2-6 - TRBV20-1 14 few CSAPQGLGANVLTF TGCAGTGCCCCCCAGGGTCTTGGGGCCAACGTCCTGACTTTC